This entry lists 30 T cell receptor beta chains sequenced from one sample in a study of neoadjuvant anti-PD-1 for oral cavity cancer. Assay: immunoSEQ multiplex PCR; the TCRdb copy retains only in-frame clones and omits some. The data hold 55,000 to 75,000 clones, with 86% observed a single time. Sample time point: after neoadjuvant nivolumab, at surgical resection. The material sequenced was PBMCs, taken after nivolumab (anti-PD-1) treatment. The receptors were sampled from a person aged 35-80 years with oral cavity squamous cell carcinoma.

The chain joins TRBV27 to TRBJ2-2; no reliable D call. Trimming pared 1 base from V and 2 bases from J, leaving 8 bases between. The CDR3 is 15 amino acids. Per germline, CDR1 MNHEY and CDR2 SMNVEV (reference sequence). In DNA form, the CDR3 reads TGTGCCAGCAGTTTATACGGTATAAACACCGGGGAGCTGTTTTTT. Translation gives CASSLYGINTGELFF.

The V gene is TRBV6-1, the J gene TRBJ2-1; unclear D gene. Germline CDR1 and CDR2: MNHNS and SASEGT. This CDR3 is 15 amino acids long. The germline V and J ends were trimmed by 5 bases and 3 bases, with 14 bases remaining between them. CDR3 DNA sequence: TGTGCCAGCAGTAACGCCGGCCAAAACTACAATGAGCAGTTCTTC. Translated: CASSNAGQNYNEQFF.

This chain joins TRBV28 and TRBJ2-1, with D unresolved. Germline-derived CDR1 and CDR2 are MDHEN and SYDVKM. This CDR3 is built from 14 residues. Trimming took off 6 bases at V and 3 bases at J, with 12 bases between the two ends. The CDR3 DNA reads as TGTGCCAGCAGAGGGTCCCCGGACTACAATGAGCAGTTCTTC. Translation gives CASRGSPDYNEQFF.

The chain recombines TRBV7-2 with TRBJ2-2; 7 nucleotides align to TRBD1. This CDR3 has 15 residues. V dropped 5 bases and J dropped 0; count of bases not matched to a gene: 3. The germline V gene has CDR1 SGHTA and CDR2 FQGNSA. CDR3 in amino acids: CASSATGPNTGELFF. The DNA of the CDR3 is TGTGCCAGCAGCGCGACAGGGCCGAACACCGGGGAGCTGTTTTTT.

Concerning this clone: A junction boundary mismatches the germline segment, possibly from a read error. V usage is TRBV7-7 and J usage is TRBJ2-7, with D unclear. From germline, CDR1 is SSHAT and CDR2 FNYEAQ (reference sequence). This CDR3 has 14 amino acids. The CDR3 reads CASSLSTDSYEQYF. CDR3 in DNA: TGTGCTAGCAGCTTATCCACAGACTCCTACGAGCAGTACTTC.

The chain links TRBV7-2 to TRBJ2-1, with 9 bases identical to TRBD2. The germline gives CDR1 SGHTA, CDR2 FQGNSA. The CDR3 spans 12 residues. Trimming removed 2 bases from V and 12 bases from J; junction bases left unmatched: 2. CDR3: CASSLQAGGQFF. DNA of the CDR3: TGTGCCAGCAGCTTACAAGCGGGGGGGCAGTTCTTC.

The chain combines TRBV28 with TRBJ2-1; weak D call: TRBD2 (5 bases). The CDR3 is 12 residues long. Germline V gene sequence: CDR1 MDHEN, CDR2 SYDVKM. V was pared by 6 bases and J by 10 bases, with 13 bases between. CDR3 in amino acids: CASRGSIREQFF. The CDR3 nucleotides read TGTGCCAGCAGGGGGAGCATCAGGGAGCAGTTCTTC.

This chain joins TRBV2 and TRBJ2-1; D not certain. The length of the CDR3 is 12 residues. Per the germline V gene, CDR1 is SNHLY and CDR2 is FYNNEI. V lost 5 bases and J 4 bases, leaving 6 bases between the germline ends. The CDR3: CASSSDYNEQFF. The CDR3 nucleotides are TGTGCCAGCAGTTCGGATTACAATGAGCAGTTCTTC. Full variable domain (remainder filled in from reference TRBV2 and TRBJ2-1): EPEVTQTPSHQVTQMGQEVILRCVPISNHLYFYWYRQILGQKVEFLVSFYNNEISEKSEIFDDQFSVERPDGSNFTLKIRSTKLEDSAMYFCASSSDYNEQFFGPGTRLTVL.

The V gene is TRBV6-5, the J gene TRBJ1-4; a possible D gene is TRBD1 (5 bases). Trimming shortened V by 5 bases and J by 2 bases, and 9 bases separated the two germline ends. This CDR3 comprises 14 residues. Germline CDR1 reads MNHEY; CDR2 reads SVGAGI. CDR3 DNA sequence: TGTGCCAGCAGTGCAGGGTTGACTAATGAAAAACTGTTTTTT. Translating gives CASSAGLTNEKLFF.

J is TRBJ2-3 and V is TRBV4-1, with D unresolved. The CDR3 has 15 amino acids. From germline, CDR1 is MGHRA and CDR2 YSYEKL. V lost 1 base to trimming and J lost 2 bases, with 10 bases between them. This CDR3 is CASSQVTLDTDTQYF. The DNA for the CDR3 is TGCGCCAGCAGCCAAGTCACCCTGGACACAGATACGCAGTATTTT.

This CDR3 is CASSEVGLLPNSGNTIYF. DNA of the CDR3: TGTGCCAGCAGTGAAGTTGGGCTACTTCCCAACTCTGGAAACACCATATATTTT. The rearrangement uses TRBV2 and TRBJ1-3; D ambiguous. Trimming removed 1 base from V and 0 bases from J, with 16 bases in between. Germline V gene sequence: CDR1 SNHLY, CDR2 FYNNEI. The CDR3 extends over 18 amino acids.

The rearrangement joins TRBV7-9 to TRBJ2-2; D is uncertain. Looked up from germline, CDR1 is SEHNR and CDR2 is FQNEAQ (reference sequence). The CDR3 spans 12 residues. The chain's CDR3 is CANTANTGELFF. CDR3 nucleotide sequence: TGTGCTAACACAGCGAACACCGGGGAGCTGTTTTTT.

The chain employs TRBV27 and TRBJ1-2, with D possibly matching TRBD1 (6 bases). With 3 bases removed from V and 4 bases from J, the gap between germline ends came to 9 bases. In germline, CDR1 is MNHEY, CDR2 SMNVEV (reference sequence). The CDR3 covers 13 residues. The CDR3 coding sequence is TGTGCCAGCAGTTTCGACAGGAGCTATGGCTACACCTTC. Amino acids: CASSFDRSYGYTF.

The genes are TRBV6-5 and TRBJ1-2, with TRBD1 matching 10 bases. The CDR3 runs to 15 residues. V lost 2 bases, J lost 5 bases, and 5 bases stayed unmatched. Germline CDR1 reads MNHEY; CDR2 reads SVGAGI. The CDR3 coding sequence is TGTGCCAGCAGTTACCCCGGGACAGGGGTGTATGGCTACACCTTC. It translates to CASSYPGTGVYGYTF.

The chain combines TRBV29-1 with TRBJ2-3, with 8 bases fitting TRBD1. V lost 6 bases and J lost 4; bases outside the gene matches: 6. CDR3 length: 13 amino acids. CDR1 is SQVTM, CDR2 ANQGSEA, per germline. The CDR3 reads CSVVTGAPDTQYF. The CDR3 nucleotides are TGCAGCGTAGTGACAGGGGCCCCAGATACGCAGTATTTT.

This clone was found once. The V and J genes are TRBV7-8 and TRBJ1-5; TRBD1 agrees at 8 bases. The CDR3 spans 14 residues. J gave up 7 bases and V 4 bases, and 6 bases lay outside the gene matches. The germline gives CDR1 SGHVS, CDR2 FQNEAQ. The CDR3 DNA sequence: TGTGCCAGCAGCTCCTGGACAGGGCAACAGCCCCAGCATTTT. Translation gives CASSSWTGQQPQHF.

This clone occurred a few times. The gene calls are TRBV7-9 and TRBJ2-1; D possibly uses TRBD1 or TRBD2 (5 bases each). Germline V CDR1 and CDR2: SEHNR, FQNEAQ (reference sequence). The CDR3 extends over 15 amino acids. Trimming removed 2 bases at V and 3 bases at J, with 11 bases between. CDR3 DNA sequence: TGTGCCAGCAGCTTACGGGACCGCCACTACAATGAGCAGTTCTTC. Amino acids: CASSLRDRHYNEQFF.

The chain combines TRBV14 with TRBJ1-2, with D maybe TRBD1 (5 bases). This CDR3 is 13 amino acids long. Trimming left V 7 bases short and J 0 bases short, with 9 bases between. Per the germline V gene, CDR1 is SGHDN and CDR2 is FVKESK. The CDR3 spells CASKPGANYGYTF. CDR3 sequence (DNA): TGTGCCAGCAAGCCGGGGGCTAACTATGGCTACACCTTC.

The CDR3 bases are TGCGCCAGCAGCCCAACCGGGACTAGCGCTTCAGATACGCAGTATTTT. It translates to CASSPTGTSASDTQYF. The chain carries TRBV5-1 and TRBJ2-3; TRBD2 matches at 10 bases. Per germline, CDR1 SGHRS and CDR2 YFSETQ. V was clipped by 4 bases and J by 4 bases; unmatched bases: 9. The CDR3 sequence is 16 residues long. Filled out from reference TRBV5-1 and TRBJ2-3, the complete variable domain reads KAGVTQTPRYLIKTRGQQVTLSCSPISGHRSVSWYQQTPGQGLQFLFEYFSETQRNKGNFPGRFSGRQFSNSRSEMNVSTLELGDSALYLCASSPTGTSASDTQYFGPGTRLTVL.

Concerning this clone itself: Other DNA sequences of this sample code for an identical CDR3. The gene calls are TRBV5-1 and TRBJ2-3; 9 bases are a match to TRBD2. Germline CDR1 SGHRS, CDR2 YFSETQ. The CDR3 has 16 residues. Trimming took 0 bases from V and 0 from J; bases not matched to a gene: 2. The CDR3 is CASSLDGTSSTDTQYF. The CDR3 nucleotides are TGCGCCAGCAGCTTGGATGGGACTAGCAGCACAGATACGCAGTATTTT.

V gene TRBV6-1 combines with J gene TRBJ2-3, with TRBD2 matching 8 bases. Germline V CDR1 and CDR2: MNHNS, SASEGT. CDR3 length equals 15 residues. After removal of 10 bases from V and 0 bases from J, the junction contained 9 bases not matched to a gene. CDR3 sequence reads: CATRLLAGSTDTQYF. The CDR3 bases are TGTGCCACCCGGTTATTAGCGGGAAGCACAGATACGCAGTATTTT.

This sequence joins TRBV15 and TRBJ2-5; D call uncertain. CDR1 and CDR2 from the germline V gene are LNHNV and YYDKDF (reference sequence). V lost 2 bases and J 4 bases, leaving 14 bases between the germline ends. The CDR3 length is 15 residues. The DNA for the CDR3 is TGTGCCACCAGCAGATCCCGTTGGGGTGGAGAGACCCAGTACTTC. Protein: CATSRSRWGGETQYF.

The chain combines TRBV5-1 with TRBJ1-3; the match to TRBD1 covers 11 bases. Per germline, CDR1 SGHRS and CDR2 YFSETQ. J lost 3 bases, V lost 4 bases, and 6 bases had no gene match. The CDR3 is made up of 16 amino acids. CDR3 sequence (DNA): TGCGCCAGCAGCCACGGGACAGGGGGAGGTGGAAACACCATATATTTT. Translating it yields CASSHGTGGGGNTIYF.

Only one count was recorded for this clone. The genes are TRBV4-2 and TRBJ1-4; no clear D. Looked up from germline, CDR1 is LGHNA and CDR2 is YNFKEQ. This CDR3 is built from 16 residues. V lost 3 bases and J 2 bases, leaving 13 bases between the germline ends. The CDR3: CASSQYQYGTNEKLFF. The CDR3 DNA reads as TGTGCCAGCAGCCAGTACCAGTACGGCACTAATGAAAAACTGTTTTTT.

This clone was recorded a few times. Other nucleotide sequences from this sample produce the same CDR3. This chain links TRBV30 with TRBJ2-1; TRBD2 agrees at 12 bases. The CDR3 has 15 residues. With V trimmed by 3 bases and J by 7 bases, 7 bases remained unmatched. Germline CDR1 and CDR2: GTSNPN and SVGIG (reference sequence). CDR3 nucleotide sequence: TGTGCCTGGAGGCGACTAGCGGGAGTTAGGAATGAGCAGTTCTTC. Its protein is CAWRRLAGVRNEQFF.

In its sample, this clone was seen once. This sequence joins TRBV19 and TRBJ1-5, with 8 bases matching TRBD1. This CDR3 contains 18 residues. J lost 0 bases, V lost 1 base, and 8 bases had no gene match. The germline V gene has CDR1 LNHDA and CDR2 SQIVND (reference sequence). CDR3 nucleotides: TGTGCCAGTAGTATAGCAGGGGGCGGATTCAATAGCAATCAGCCCCAGCATTTT. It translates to CASSIAGGGFNSNQPQHF.

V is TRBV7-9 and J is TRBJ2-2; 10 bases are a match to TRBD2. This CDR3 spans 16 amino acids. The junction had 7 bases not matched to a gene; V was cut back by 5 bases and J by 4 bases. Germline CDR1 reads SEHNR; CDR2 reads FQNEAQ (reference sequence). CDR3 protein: CASSASGSGGTGELFF. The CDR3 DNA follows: TGTGCCAGCAGCGCTAGCGGGAGCGGTGGCACCGGGGAGCTGTTTTTT.

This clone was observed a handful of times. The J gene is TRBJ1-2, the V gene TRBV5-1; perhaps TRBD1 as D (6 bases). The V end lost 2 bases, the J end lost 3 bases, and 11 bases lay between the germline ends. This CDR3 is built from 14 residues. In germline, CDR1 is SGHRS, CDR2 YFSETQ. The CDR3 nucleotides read TGCGCCAGCAGCTTTGGACAGAGGCACTATGGCTACACCTTC. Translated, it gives CASSFGQRHYGYTF.

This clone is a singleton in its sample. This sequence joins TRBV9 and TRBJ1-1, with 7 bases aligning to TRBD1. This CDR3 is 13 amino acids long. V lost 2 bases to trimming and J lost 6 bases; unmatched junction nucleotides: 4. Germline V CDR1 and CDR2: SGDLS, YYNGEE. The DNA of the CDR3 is TGTGCCAGCAGCGTCACAGGGGTTGCTGAAGCTTTCTTT. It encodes CASSVTGVAEAFF.

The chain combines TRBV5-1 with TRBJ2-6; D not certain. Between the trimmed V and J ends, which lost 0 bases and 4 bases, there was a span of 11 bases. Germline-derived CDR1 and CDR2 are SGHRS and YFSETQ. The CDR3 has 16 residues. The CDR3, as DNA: TGCGCCAGCAGCTTGGGAGCGCGCGCCGGGGCCAACGTCCTGACTTTC. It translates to CASSLGARAGANVLTF. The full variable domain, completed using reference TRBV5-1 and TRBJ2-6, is KAGVTQTPRYLIKTRGQQVTLSCSPISGHRSVSWYQQTPGQGLQFLFEYFSETQRNKGNFPGRFSGRQFSNSRSEMNVSTLELGDSALYLCASSLGARAGANVLTFGAGSRLTVL.